Sequencing of this T cell receptor (beta chain) was carried out in a study of blood T cell repertoires in COVID-19. The overall study: Sites across the United States, Italy and Spain contributed samples from acute and convalescent COVID-19. PBMCs, B-cell-depleted T cells, or T cells were the source of the cDNA or gDNA that made up the material.

Per the study methods: For nucleated cells, counts were estimated from reference gene primer amplification. TCRdb's copy holds only in-frame clones and misses some; the assay was immunoSEQ multiplex PCR. The DNA gave D and trimming, while V, J and clone size come from that table. The table has roughly 250,000 clones, about 90% seen once. Enrolment of Seattle patients took place during active infection, and they were followed longitudinally. Germline V gene lookup returns CDR1 WNHNN and CDR2 SYGVQD (reference sequence). The length of the CDR3 is 13 residues. Trimming removed 5 bases at V and 2 bases at J, with 10 bases between.

The sequenced sample consisted of peripheral blood. V gene TRBV10-1 combines with J gene TRBJ2-7; D is perhaps TRBD2 (6 bases). This receptor was obtained from a young woman with COVID-19, enrolled during active disease. The DNA for the CDR3 is TGCGCCAGCAGTACGGGGGTACCCTACGAGCAGTACTTC. It yields the protein CASSTGVPYEQYF.